This T cell receptor beta chain is from a study of T cells after somatic rescue of genetic block. Some clones are missing from TCRdb's copy, which holds only in-frame ones; the method was immunoSEQ multiplex PCR. The table lists under 150,000 clones, 90% to 95% of them singletons. Germline V CDR1 and CDR2: SGHKS, YYEKEE (reference sequence). The CDR3 sequence is 16 residues long. With 4 bases removed from V and 5 bases from J, the gap between germline ends came to 19 bases. This clone appeared once. This sequence joins TRBV5-5 and TRBJ2-1, with D tentatively TRBD1 (5 bases). Sample: peripheral blood mononuclear cells (PBMCs). This receptor was identified in a woman under 30. Written as DNA, the CDR3 is TGTGCCAGCAGCGCCAACATGGGCCAGGGCAACAATGAGCAGTTCTTC. It encodes CASSANMGQGNNEQFF.